The sequence of this TCR beta chain was determined in a study of beta chain features in type 1 diabetes. The CDR3 covers 14 residues. Trimming stripped 7 bases from V and 0 bases from J, with 13 bases between. Germline CDR1 reads SQVTM; CDR2 reads ANQGSEA. This clone was seen a handful of times. Its antigen is undetermined. Expressed TCRB transcripts were sequenced because the isolated RNA had all been reverse transcribed beforehand. Assay used: immunoSEQ multiplex PCR; TCRdb lists only in-frame clones, some missing. The table has 140,000 or so clones, about 13% seen once. Study-level points and caveats: Shortening that was moderate but significant affected the TCRB CDR3s of Type 1 diabetes patients in all four CD4+ subsets. VDJ junctions sequenced from type 1 diabetes patients showed fewer insertions and more deletions. In cDNA sequencing, cells with high TCR expression could be over-represented.

Sequenced input: central memory CD4+ T cells from blood. The chain recombines TRBV29-1 with TRBJ2-1, with D possibly TRBD2 on 6 matching bases. The sequence was collected from a man between 18 and 35 years old with type 1 diabetes. The CDR3 here is CSASRGSSYNEQFF. The CDR3 DNA reads TGCAGCGCCAGCCGGGGGAGCTCCTACAATGAGCAGTTCTTC.